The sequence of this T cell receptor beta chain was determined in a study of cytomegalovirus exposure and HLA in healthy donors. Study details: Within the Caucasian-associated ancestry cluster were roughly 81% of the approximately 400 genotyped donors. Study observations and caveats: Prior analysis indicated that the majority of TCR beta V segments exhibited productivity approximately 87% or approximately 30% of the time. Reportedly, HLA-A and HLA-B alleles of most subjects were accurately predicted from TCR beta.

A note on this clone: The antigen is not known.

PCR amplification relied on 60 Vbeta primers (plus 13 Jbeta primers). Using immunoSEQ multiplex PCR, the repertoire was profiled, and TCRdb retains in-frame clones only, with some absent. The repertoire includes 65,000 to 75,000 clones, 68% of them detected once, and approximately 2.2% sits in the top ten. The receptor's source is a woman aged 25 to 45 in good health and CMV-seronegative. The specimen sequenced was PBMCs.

The CDR3 region is CASSATGAPSETQYF. The CDR3 DNA reads TGTGCCAGCAGTGCGACAGGAGCGCCCTCAGAGACCCAGTACTTC. This chain connects TRBV6-4 to TRBJ2-5; the D gene is possibly TRBD1 (6 bases). V was cut by 4 bases and J by 4 bases, with 16 bases left in between. Germline loops: CDR1 MRHNA, CDR2 SNTAGT. The length of the CDR3 is 15 residues.